These 29 T cell receptor beta chains share one sample of origin, sequenced in a study of T cell responses to AZD1222 COVID-19 vaccine. The assay was immunoSEQ multiplex PCR, and TCRdb's table has in-frame clones only and misses some. The table shows about 130,000 clones, with about 93% occurring only once. The material sequenced was peripheral blood, taken on day 0 of AZD1222 vaccination. These receptors were taken from an adult in good health.

This clone was detected once. The J gene is TRBJ2-3, the V gene TRBV29-1, with TRBD1 matching 8 bases. This CDR3 spans 15 amino acids. V shed 3 bases and J 5 bases; nucleotides not matched to a gene: 10. The V gene's germline CDR1 is SQVTM and CDR2 ANQGSEA. CDR3 region: CSVEGRQGKRDTQYF. The DNA for the CDR3 is TGCAGCGTTGAGGGCCGACAGGGGAAGAGAGATACGCAGTATTTT.

CDR3 DNA sequence: TGCGCCAGCAGGGATGGGACAGGGGCGTCCACTGAAGCTTTCTTT. Encoded protein: CASRDGTGASTEAFF. The V and J genes are TRBV5-1 and TRBJ1-1; TRBD1 matches 10 bases. J lost 4 bases, V lost 5 bases, and 8 bases had no gene match. Germline lookup yields CDR1 SGHRS and CDR2 YFSETQ. There are 15 residues in the CDR3. Variable domain in full (rest from reference TRBV5-1 and TRBJ1-1): KAGVTQTPRYLIKTRGQQVTLSCSPISGHRSVSWYQQTPGQGLQFLFEYFSETQRNKGNFPGRFSGRQFSNSRSEMNVSTLELGDSALYLCASRDGTGASTEAFFGQGTRLTVV.

This clone appeared once. The chain recombines TRBV3-1 (or the pseudogene TRBV3-2) with TRBJ1-5; D perhaps matches TRBD1 (5 bases). This CDR3 region has 16 residues. V was cut by 0 bases and J by 9 bases, with 18 bases left in between. The germline CDR1 and CDR2 sequences are LGHDT and YNNKEL (reference sequence). The CDR3 nucleotides are TGTGCCAGCAGCCAAGATTCGGCGGGGGGAGGTTGGCCCCAGCATTTT. The encoded protein is CASSQDSAGGGWPQHF.

The rearrangement uses TRBV15 and TRBJ2-6; D not certain. The V end lost 1 base, the J end lost 0 bases, and 7 bases lay between the germline ends. The CDR3 length is 16 residues. Germline CDR1 reads LNHNV; CDR2 reads YYDKDF (reference sequence). The CDR3 DNA sequence: TGTGCCACCAGCAGAGCCCGAGACTCTGGGGCCAACGTCCTGACTTTC. Translation: CATSRARDSGANVLTF.

The count of this clone is one. The chain couples TRBV5-1 to TRBJ2-2; weak D call: TRBD1 (5 bases). The CDR3 consists of 16 residues. CDR1 is SGHRS, CDR2 YFSETQ, per germline. Trimming left V 7 bases short and J 1 base short, with 17 bases between. CDR3 sequence (DNA): TGCGCCAGCGCATTGGGCGGCGGACAGAACACCGGGGAGCTGTTTTTT. The encoded protein is CASALGGGQNTGELFF.

This rearrangement joins TRBV19 to TRBJ2-3, with D unclear. CDR1 and CDR2 (germline): LNHDA, SQIVND (reference sequence). V lost 6 bases, J lost 5 bases, and 9 bases lay in between. The CDR3 consists of 12 residues. The CDR3 loop is CASSIYGDTQYF. The CDR3 region has the DNA TGTGCCAGTAGCATTTATGGAGATACGCAGTATTTT.

The rearrangement joins TRBV6-5 to TRBJ1-2, with D hard to call. The germline CDR1 and CDR2 sequences are MNHEY and SVGAGI. Trimming removed 4 bases from V and 4 bases from J, with 16 bases in between. The CDR3 runs 15 residues. Written as DNA, the CDR3 is TGTGCCAGCAGTTTGACGGACGGTACGATCTATGGCTACACCTTC. Its translation is CASSLTDGTIYGYTF.

The chain couples TRBV6-5 to TRBJ1-1; D is unclear. Trimming removed 8 bases from V and 3 bases from J, with 10 bases in between. Germline loops: CDR1 MNHEY, CDR2 SVGAGI. The length of the CDR3 is 12 residues. CDR3: CASYEEYTEAFF. In nucleotides, the CDR3 is TGTGCCAGCTATGAGGAGTACACTGAAGCTTTCTTT.

Remarks on this clone: Other DNA variants within this sample encode the same CDR3. This chain uses TRBV3-1 (or the pseudogene TRBV3-2) with TRBJ1-2; D not resolved. The germline gives CDR1 LGHDT, CDR2 YNNKEL (reference sequence). The CDR3 loop spans 15 amino acids. V was shortened by 0 bases and J by 2 bases, with 10 bases between the two germline ends. Written as DNA, the CDR3 is TGTGCCAGCAGCCAAGATTACAGAAGAAACTATGGCTACACCTTC. This gives the protein CASSQDYRRNYGYTF.

This chain links TRBV28 with TRBJ2-3, with 12 nucleotides matching TRBD2. The V segment lost 2 bases and the J segment 2 bases; nucleotides outside the gene matches: 8. CDR1 and CDR2 (germline): MDHEN, SYDVKM. The CDR3 runs 18 residues. The CDR3 bases are TGTGCCAGCAGTTTAACTAGCGGGGGGCACCTCTCCACAGATACGCAGTATTTT. This translates into CASSLTSGGHLSTDTQYF.

The V and J genes are TRBV19 and TRBJ1-2; no reliable D call. V was cut by 5 bases and J by 3 bases, with 16 bases left in between. The CDR3 has 15 residues. Germline V gene data show CDR1 as LNHDA and CDR2 as SQIVND (reference sequence). CDR3 in amino acids: CASSPRGLRDYGYTF. The CDR3 DNA reads as TGTGCCAGTAGTCCCCGTGGGTTAAGGGACTATGGCTACACCTTC.

This chain uses TRBV6-5 with TRBJ2-7; 8 nucleotides line up with TRBD1. The CDR3 covers 13 residues. Per the germline V gene, CDR1 is MNHEY and CDR2 is SVGAGI. The ends lost 5 bases at V and 6 bases at J; junction bases unmatched: 6. Here the CDR3 reads CASSITGGGEQYF. As DNA, the CDR3 is TGTGCCAGCAGTATTACAGGGGGTGGCGAGCAGTACTTC.

This clone was seen a single time. This chain links TRBV6-5 with TRBJ1-1; 11 bases map to TRBD1. V shed 1 base and J 7 bases; nucleotides not matched to a gene: 8. Germline V gene lookup returns CDR1 MNHEY and CDR2 SVGAGI. The CDR3 extends over 16 amino acids. The CDR3 region is CASSYWTGGALGEAFF. CDR3 bases: TGTGCCAGCAGTTACTGGACAGGGGGCGCTTTGGGTGAAGCTTTCTTT.

The CDR3 protein is CASSGTADYEQYF. CDR3 bases: TGTGCCAGCAGCGGTACAGCGGACTACGAGCAGTACTTC. The chain has TRBV13 and TRBJ2-7; perhaps TRBD2 as D (5 bases). Trimming stripped 5 bases from V and 3 bases from J, with 11 bases between. CDR1 PRHDT and CDR2 FYEKMQ come from the germline V gene (reference sequence). The CDR3 covers 13 residues.

V and J are TRBV6-5 and TRBJ1-1; tentatively, D is TRBD1 (6 bases). CDR1 is MNHEY, CDR2 SVGAGI, per germline. With 7 bases removed from V and 8 bases from J, the gap between germline ends came to 14 bases. The CDR3 is 12 residues long. CDR3 sequence reads: CASTRRRGEAFF. DNA for the CDR3: TGTGCCAGCACCAGACGTAGGGGGGAAGCTTTCTTT.

The rearrangement joins TRBV2 to TRBJ1-2, with 7 bases aligning to TRBD1. This CDR3 contains 13 residues. Trimming at V came to 6 bases and at J to 4 bases, leaving 5 bases not matched to a gene. Germline V gene sequence: CDR1 SNHLY, CDR2 FYNNEI. CDR3 amino acids: CASSGTDRYGYTF. The CDR3, as DNA: TGTGCCAGCAGCGGGACAGATCGCTATGGCTACACCTTC.

This clone was seen once. The chain is built from TRBV18 and TRBJ1-2; D is unclear. V lost 6 bases to trimming and J lost 5 bases, with 16 bases between them. This CDR3 is 14 amino acids long. Germline CDR1 and CDR2: KGHSH and LQKENI. This chain's CDR3 is CASSPGGVGYGYTF. The CDR3 DNA follows: TGTGCCAGCTCCCCCGGCGGTGTGGGGTATGGCTACACCTTC. Based on the CDR3 plus reference TRBV18 and TRBJ1-2, the full variable domain is NAGVMQNPRHLVRRRGQEARLRCSPMKGHSHVYWYRQLPEEGLKFMVYLQKENIIDESGMPKERFSAEFPKEGPSILRIQQVVRGDSAAYFCASSPGGVGYGYTFGSGTRLTVV.

The chain couples TRBV9 to TRBJ1-2; D possibly corresponds to TRBD1 (6 bases). Trimming took off 3 bases at V and 1 base at J, with 19 bases between the two ends. Germline loops: CDR1 SGDLS, CDR2 YYNGEE. The CDR3 is made up of 17 amino acids. CDR3 amino acids: CASSGSDRDTDNYGYTF. Written as DNA, the CDR3 is TGTGCCAGCAGCGGGTCAGACCGGGACACCGATAACTATGGCTACACCTTC. Variable domain in full (rest from reference TRBV9 and TRBJ1-2): DSGVTQTPKHLITATGQRVTLRCSPRSGDLSVYWYQQSLDQGLQFLIQYYNGEERAKGNILERFSAQQFPDLHSELNLSSLELGDSALYFCASSGSDRDTDNYGYTFGSGTRLTVV.

The chain's CDR3 is CASSAPRQGWTEAFF. In DNA, the CDR3 is TGTGCCAGCAGCGCACCCCGACAGGGATGGACTGAAGCTTTCTTT. The rearrangement uses TRBV5-6 and TRBJ1-1; 7 bases fit TRBD1. Germline CDR1 SGHDT, CDR2 YYEEEE. This CDR3 region has 15 residues. V was pared by 4 bases and J by 5 bases, with 11 bases of the junction left unmatched.

The rearrangement uses TRBV7-9 and TRBJ2-1, with 8 bases aligning to TRBD1. Germline CDR1 reads SEHNR; CDR2 reads FQNEAQ (reference sequence). V shed 5 bases, J shed 7 bases, and the junction held 10 bases outside the gene matches. CDR3 length: 15 amino acids. Written as DNA, the CDR3 is TGTGCCAGCAGCGAAGGACAGGGTTCGTCGAATGAGCAGTTCTTC. This codes for CASSEGQGSSNEQFF.

This clone was detected once. V is TRBV5-6 and J is TRBJ2-2; D remains ambiguous. Trimming stripped 5 bases from V and 3 bases from J, with 5 bases between. The CDR3 length is 12 residues. The germline CDR1 and CDR2 sequences are SGHDT and YYEEEE. CDR3 region: CASSYYTGELFF. CDR3 sequence (DNA): TGTGCCAGCAGTTATTACACCGGGGAGCTGTTTTTT.

This sequence joins TRBV4-2 and TRBJ1-4; a weak D match, TRBD1 (6 bases). CDR3 length equals 15 residues. Between the trimmed V and J ends, which lost 1 base and 7 bases, there was a span of 13 bases. Germline-derived CDR1 and CDR2 are LGHNA and YNFKEQ. In DNA form, the CDR3 reads TGTGCCAGCAGCCAAGCGGGGGGCGTAGGTGAAAAACTGTTTTTT. This translates into CASSQAGGVGEKLFF.

The chain carries TRBV29-1 and TRBJ2-1; 11 bases map to TRBD2. The CDR3 extends over 17 amino acids. Per the germline V gene, CDR1 is SQVTM and CDR2 is ANQGSEA. The J segment lost 0 bases and the V segment lost 3 bases, leaving 7 bases of the junction unmatched. The CDR3 nucleotides are TGCAGCGTTGATGGGCCTAGCGGGGGGTCCTCCTACAATGAGCAGTTCTTC. Translating gives CSVDGPSGGSSYNEQFF.

The V gene is TRBV12-3 or TRBV12-4, the J gene TRBJ1-5; no definite D call. This CDR3 region has 12 residues. Trimming cost V 6 bases and J 3 bases, with 6 bases left between them. The DNA for the CDR3 is TGTGCCAGCAGCCATAACAATCAGCCCCAGCATTTT. It encodes CASSHNNQPQHF.

The V and J genes are TRBV19 and TRBJ1-5; 7 bases match TRBD1. Germline-derived CDR1 and CDR2 are LNHDA and SQIVND (reference sequence). The CDR3 covers 14 residues. After removal of 4 bases from V and 4 bases from J, the junction contained 4 bases not matched to a gene. CDR3 nucleotides: TGTGCCAGTAGTAGACAGGGACGAAATCAGCCCCAGCATTTT. It translates to CASSRQGRNQPQHF.

The chain recombines TRBV5-1 with TRBJ1-1; the D is unclear. Germline CDR1 and CDR2: SGHRS and YFSETQ. The CDR3 is 14 residues long. Deletions cut 1 base from V and 5 bases from J, with 12 bases between. The CDR3 DNA reads as TGCGCCAGCAGCTTGTTAGAGGTCACGACTGAAGCTTTCTTT. Its protein product is CASSLLEVTTEAFF.

The chain joins TRBV6-5 to TRBJ1-6; D ambiguous. Per the germline V gene, CDR1 is MNHEY and CDR2 is SVGAGI. Trimming cost V 6 bases and J 8 bases, with 17 bases left between them. The CDR3 is made up of 15 amino acids. The CDR3 DNA follows: TGTGCCAGCAGCCCCCTCGGGTTGAGTCATTCACCCCTCCACTTT. Translating gives CASSPLGLSHSPLHF.

This clone appeared once. CDR3 bases: TGTGCCAGCAGCTTCGCAGGGAGGGGAAACACTGAAGCTTTCTTT. Its protein product is CASSFAGRGNTEAFF. The chain couples TRBV5-4 to TRBJ1-1; possibly TRBD1 for D (5 bases). Trimming shortened V by 2 bases and J by 2 bases, and 13 bases separated the two germline ends. This CDR3 spans 15 amino acids. CDR1 is SGHNT, CDR2 YYREEE, per germline (reference sequence).

The rearrangement uses TRBV13 and TRBJ1-1, with D perhaps matching TRBD1 (5 bases). The CDR3 has 13 residues. CDR1 and CDR2 from the germline V gene are PRHDT and FYEKMQ (reference sequence). V gave up 0 bases and J gave up 5 bases, with 7 bases separating them. CDR3 region: CASSLGGETEAFF. The DNA of the CDR3 is TGTGCCAGCAGCTTAGGAGGGGAAACTGAAGCTTTCTTT.